The rows below give T cell receptor beta chains drawn from one sample of a study of blood T cell repertoires in COVID-19. The repertoire was sequenced with immunoSEQ multiplex PCR; TCRdb's copy has only in-frame clones and lacks some. The sample lists about 120,000 clones, around 90% seen once, with roughly 4% in the top ten. The material sequenced was peripheral blood. These receptors were obtained from a woman aged 60-70 years with COVID-19, enrolled during active disease. CDR3s include the opening cysteine and the closing phenylalanine or tryptophan. The D gene is left open where the match is weak. Clone size, where shown, is once, few, many, or a class for clones that have expanded.

clone size: NA; D gene: TRBD1; J gene: TRBJ2-5; V gene: TRBV5-5; CDR3 protein: CASSFTSGTGEETQYF; CDR3 DNA: TGTGCCAGCAGCTTTACCTCCGGGACAGGGGAAGAGACCCAGTACTTC
clone size: NA; D gene: TRBD1; J gene: TRBJ2-6; V gene: TRBV5-8; CDR3 protein: CASSSWTGLSGANVLTF; CDR3 DNA: TGTGCCAGCAGCTCCTGGACAGGGCTCTCTGGGGCCAACGTCCTGACTTTC
clone size: NA; D gene: NA; J gene: TRBJ1-5; V gene: TRBV27; CDR3 protein: CARSGRFDQPQHF; CDR3 DNA: TGTGCCCGCTCGGGTCGATTCGATCAGCCCCAGCATTTT
clone size: NA; D gene: TRBD2; J gene: TRBJ2-3; V gene: TRBV7-2; CDR3 protein: CASSLATGLAGADTQYF; CDR3 DNA: TGTGCCAGCAGCTTAGCAACGGGACTAGCGGGGGCAGATACGCAGTATTTT
clone size: NA; D gene: TRBD1; J gene: TRBJ2-7; V gene: TRBV6-2/TRBV6-3; CDR3 protein: CASSYSTGGYEQYF; CDR3 DNA: TGTGCCAGCAGTTACTCGACAGGGGGCTACGAGCAGTACTTC
clone size: NA; D gene: TRBD1; J gene: TRBJ1-6; V gene: TRBV20-1; CDR3 protein: CSANEGARSPLHF; CDR3 DNA: TGCAGTGCTAATGAGGGGGCGCGATCACCCCTCCACTTT
clone size: NA; D gene: NA; J gene: TRBJ2-7; V gene: TRBV15; CDR3 protein: CATSREVGRQYF; CDR3 DNA: TGTGCCACCAGCAGAGAAGTAGGGAGGCAGTACTTC
clone size: NA; D gene: NA; J gene: TRBJ1-2; V gene: TRBV28; CDR3 protein: CASSLGSRNGYTF; CDR3 DNA: TGTGCCAGCAGTTTGGGCAGTCGCAATGGCTACACCTTC
clone size: NA; D gene: NA; J gene: TRBJ2-3; V gene: TRBV10-2; CDR3 protein: CASRGGYTQYF; CDR3 DNA: TGCGCCAGCAGAGGAGGGTATACGCAGTATTTT
clone size: NA; D gene: NA; J gene: TRBJ1-1; V gene: TRBV18; CDR3 protein: CASSPSFGGQLEAFF; CDR3 DNA: TGTGCCAGCTCACCCTCATTCGGGGGGCAGCTTGAAGCTTTCTTT
clone size: NA; D gene: TRBD2; J gene: TRBJ2-3; V gene: TRBV29-1; CDR3 protein: CSVEGTGGGSPDTQYF; CDR3 DNA: TGCAGCGTTGAAGGTACCGGCGGGGGGTCTCCCGATACGCAGTATTTT
clone size: NA; D gene: TRBD1; J gene: TRBJ1-1; V gene: TRBV5-1; CDR3 protein: CASSPTGGRLGYTEAFF; CDR3 DNA: TGCGCCAGCAGCCCAACAGGGGGCCGTTTAGGGTACACTGAAGCTTTCTTT
clone size: NA; D gene: TRBD1; J gene: TRBJ1-4; V gene: TRBV30; CDR3 protein: CAFTRGQGDEKLFF; CDR3 DNA: TGTGCCTTTACGCGCGGACAGGGAGATGAAAAACTGTTTTTT
clone size: NA; D gene: TRBD1; J gene: TRBJ1-2; V gene: TRBV6-5; CDR3 protein: CASSRGQGAGYTF; CDR3 DNA: TGTGCCAGCAGCCGAGGACAGGGGGCAGGCTACACCTTC
clone size: NA; D gene: NA; J gene: TRBJ1-3; V gene: TRBV7-2; CDR3 protein: CASSTRVGTGNTIYF; CDR3 DNA: TGTGCCAGCAGCACCCGGGTCGGGACTGGAAACACCATATATTTT
clone size: NA; D gene: TRBD1; J gene: TRBJ1-4; V gene: TRBV3-1/TRBV3-2; CDR3 protein: CASRQTGGNEKLFF; CDR3 DNA: TGTGCCAGCAGACAGACAGGGGGTAATGAAAAACTGTTTTTT
clone size: NA; D gene: TRBD1; J gene: TRBJ1-5; V gene: TRBV5-8; CDR3 protein: CASSFQGEQPQHF; CDR3 DNA: TGTGCCAGCAGCTTTCAGGGGGAACAGCCCCAGCATTTT
clone size: NA; D gene: TRBD2; J gene: TRBJ2-7; V gene: TRBV10-3; CDR3 protein: CAISENNGLAGAGEQYF; CDR3 DNA: TGTGCCATCAGTGAGAACAACGGACTAGCGGGGGCAGGGGAGCAGTACTTC
clone size: NA; D gene: TRBD2; J gene: TRBJ2-1; V gene: TRBV3-1/TRBV3-2; CDR3 protein: CASSQVGAGGPNEQFF; CDR3 DNA: TGTGCCAGCAGCCAAGTGGGAGCGGGGGGGCCTAATGAGCAGTTCTTC
clone size: NA; D gene: TRBD2; J gene: TRBJ2-5; V gene: TRBV11-2; CDR3 protein: CASSFGGTSGGPHQETQYF; CDR3 DNA: TGTGCCAGCAGCTTCGGGGGGACTAGCGGGGGACCGCACCAAGAGACCCAGTACTTC
clone size: NA; D gene: NA; J gene: TRBJ1-6; V gene: TRBV25-1; CDR3 protein: CASGGGSPLHF; CDR3 DNA: TGTGCCAGCGGGGGGGGGTCACCCCTCCACTTT
clone size: NA; D gene: TRBD2; J gene: TRBJ2-7; V gene: TRBV27; CDR3 protein: CASSKQRGEQYF; CDR3 DNA: TGTGCCAGCAGTAAACAGCGGGGCGAGCAGTACTTC
clone size: once; D gene: TRBD1; J gene: TRBJ1-2; V gene: TRBV12-3/TRBV12-4; CDR3 protein: CASSPTGVYGYTF; CDR3 DNA: TGTGCCAGCAGCCCCACAGGGGTCTATGGCTACACCTTC
clone size: NA; D gene: TRBD1; J gene: TRBJ2-5; V gene: TRBV18; CDR3 protein: CASSPRTGGVETQYF; CDR3 DNA: TGTGCCAGCTCACCGCGGACAGGGGGCGTGGAGACCCAGTACTTC
clone size: NA; D gene: NA; J gene: TRBJ2-7; V gene: TRBV3-1/TRBV3-2; CDR3 protein: CASSQGRRSSYEQYF; CDR3 DNA: TGTGCCAGCAGCCAAGGGCGGAGGAGCTCCTACGAGCAGTACTTC